Shown below are 27 T cell receptor beta chains from a single sample sequenced in a study of beta chain features in type 1 diabetes. Study-wide results and caveats: A moderate, significant TCRB CDR3 shortening appeared in type 1 diabetes across four CD4+ subsets.

Their cognate antigens are unknown. What was sequenced were expressed TCRB transcripts, since all of the isolated RNA had been reverse transcribed. Sequencing was performed with immunoSEQ multiplex PCR; in TCRdb, only in-frame clones are kept and a portion is missing. The data contain about 360,000 clones, around 12% of them singletons. The sample taken for sequencing was naive CD4+ T cells from blood. The receptors were sampled from a woman in her late teens or twenties with type 1 diabetes.

This chain connects TRBV7-9 to TRBJ2-1, with 8 bases aligning to TRBD2. The CDR3 is made up of 18 amino acids. V was clipped by 1 base and J by 4 bases; unmatched bases: 12. Germline lookup yields CDR1 SEHNR and CDR2 FQNEAQ (reference sequence). This CDR3 reads CASSLEVGAGAQYNEQFF. The CDR3 region has the DNA TGTGCCAGCAGCTTAGAGGTTGGAGCGGGAGCCCAGTACAATGAGCAGTTCTTC.

This rearrangement joins TRBV6-5 to TRBJ1-2; D unresolved. CDR1 and CDR2 from the germline V gene are MNHEY and SVGAGI. This CDR3 spans 13 amino acids. V lost 2 bases and J 7 bases, leaving 11 bases between the germline ends. The CDR3 reads CASSYDGRGGYTF. The DNA of the CDR3 is TGTGCCAGCAGTTACGACGGTCGGGGTGGCTACACCTTC.

This clone occurred a few times. The gene calls are TRBV7-3 and TRBJ2-5; the match to TRBD1 covers 7 bases. Germline CDR1 is SGHTA and CDR2 is FQGTGA. The V gene end was trimmed by 0 bases and the J gene end by 11 bases; junction bases not matched to a gene: 3. The CDR3 is 12 residues long. The CDR3 DNA follows: TGTGCCAGCAGCTTAACCCTGGACAGGCAGTACTTC. It codes for CASSLTLDRQYF.

This clone was observed a few times. J is TRBJ2-7 and V is TRBV7-2, with TRBD2 as a possible D gene (8 bases). Trimming removed 3 bases from V and 1 base from J, with 13 bases in between. The CDR3 loop spans 15 amino acids. Germline V gene lookup returns CDR1 SGHTA and CDR2 FQGNSA. CDR3 nucleotides: TGTGCCAGCAGCTTTAGCGGGACAGAGTCCTACGAGCAGTACTTC. Translating it yields CASSFSGTESYEQYF.

This clone showed up just a few times. The rearrangement links TRBV9 to TRBJ1-4; 9 bases are shared with TRBD1. This CDR3 comprises 14 residues. The V gene's germline CDR1 is SGDLS and CDR2 YYNGEE. V dropped 5 bases and J dropped 10; count of bases not matched to a gene: 9. In DNA, the CDR3 is TGTGCCAGCAGTACCGGGACAGGGTGGGCAAAACTGTTTTTT. Translation gives CASSTGTGWAKLFF.

This rearrangement joins TRBV9 to TRBJ2-7, with D possibly TRBD2 on 5 matching bases. V dropped 4 bases and J dropped 2 bases, with 13 bases sitting between them. Germline V gene lookup returns CDR1 SGDLS and CDR2 YYNGEE. The CDR3 is made up of 14 amino acids. The CDR3 region is CASSRTGITYEQYF. CDR3 DNA: TGTGCCAGCAGCCGGACGGGAATCACCTACGAGCAGTACTTC.

The V call is TRBV2, the J call TRBJ2-3, with D possibly TRBD1 on 6 matching bases. Looked up from germline, CDR1 is SNHLY and CDR2 is FYNNEI. V was pared by 6 bases and J by 1 base, with 11 bases between. There are 14 residues in the CDR3. The CDR3 loop is CASSPRGGTDTQYF. CDR3 nucleotide sequence: TGTGCCAGCAGCCCCAGGGGTGGCACAGATACGCAGTATTTT. The variable domain in full, completed from reference TRBV2 and TRBJ2-3, reads EPEVTQTPSHQVTQMGQEVILRCVPISNHLYFYWYRQILGQKVEFLVSFYNNEISEKSEIFDDQFSVERPDGSNFTLKIRSTKLEDSAMYFCASSPRGGTDTQYFGPGTRLTVL.

To note about this clone: Other DNA sequences in the sample encode the same CDR3. The genes are TRBV7-9 and TRBJ1-1; possibly TRBD1 for D (5 bases). The CDR3 length is 13 residues. Trimming stripped 4 bases from V and 1 base from J, with 7 bases between. Germline lookup yields CDR1 SEHNR and CDR2 FQNEAQ (reference sequence). The CDR3 protein is CASSSDRNTEAFF. CDR3 DNA sequence: TGTGCCAGCAGCTCCGACAGGAACACTGAAGCTTTCTTT.

The V call is TRBV5-4, the J call TRBJ2-6; maybe TRBD2 (5 bases). CDR3 length: 16 residues. Germline V gene data show CDR1 as SGHNT and CDR2 as YYREEE (reference sequence). Between the trimmed V and J ends, which lost 4 bases and 0 bases, there was a span of 11 bases. The CDR3 region has the DNA TGTGCCAGCAGCCGGACTGAGAGCTCTGGGGCCAACGTCCTGACTTTC. Encoded protein: CASSRTESSGANVLTF.

This chain joins TRBV7-2 and TRBJ1-1; TRBD1 matches at 10 bases. This CDR3 has 14 residues. With 7 bases clipped from V and 4 bases from J, the junction kept 6 bases outside the gene matches. In germline, CDR1 is SGHTA, CDR2 FQGNSA. CDR3 loop: CASTPGTGVTEAFF. The DNA of the CDR3 is TGTGCCAGCACCCCCGGGACAGGGGTCACTGAAGCTTTCTTT.

In its sample, this clone was seen a few times. The V gene is TRBV19, the J gene TRBJ2-1; TRBD1 matches 9 bases. J was trimmed by 7 bases and V by 9 bases; bases with no gene match: 13. CDR3 length: 15 residues. Germline V gives CDR1 LNHDA, CDR2 SQIVND (reference sequence). In DNA, the CDR3 is TGTGCCAGCCATCAACAGGGGGCCTGGGGAAATGAGCAGTTCTTC. Translated, it gives CASHQQGAWGNEQFF.

The chain recombines TRBV7-2 with TRBJ2-3; D may be TRBD2 (5 bases). This CDR3 region has 17 residues. Germline assignment: CDR1 SGHTA and CDR2 FQGNSA. Trimming stripped 2 bases from V and 1 base from J, with 16 bases between. The chain's CDR3 is CASSLLASVEGTDTQYF. The CDR3, as DNA: TGTGCCAGCAGCTTACTAGCTAGTGTGGAGGGCACAGATACGCAGTATTTT.

This clone was counted a few times. The rearrangement joins TRBV30 to TRBJ2-5; possibly TRBD2 for D (5 bases). CDR3 length: 14 residues. CDR1 GTSNPN and CDR2 SVGIG come from the germline V gene (reference sequence). V was pared by 4 bases and J by 2 bases, with 14 bases between. The CDR3 reads CAWTAPTGQETQYF. CDR3 bases: TGTGCCTGGACCGCTCCGACGGGGCAAGAGACCCAGTACTTC.

This clone occurred once. The chain uses TRBV4-3 and TRBJ2-3, with 14 bases identical to TRBD2. Trimming took 3 bases from V and 0 from J; bases not matched to a gene: 14. The CDR3 is 21 amino acids. In germline, CDR1 is LGHNA, CDR2 YSLEER. The CDR3 here is CASSQAPRTSGRPASTDTQYF. DNA of the CDR3: TGCGCCAGCAGCCAGGCCCCTCGGACTAGCGGGAGGCCCGCTAGCACAGATACGCAGTATTTT.

This chain links TRBV6-5 with TRBJ2-1; 10 positions match TRBD2. CDR3 length: 16 residues. The trim removed 3 bases at V and 10 bases at J, leaving 12 bases unmatched. CDR1 and CDR2 from the germline V gene are MNHEY and SVGAGI. The chain's CDR3 is CASSYLLSGRAEEQFF. The CDR3 bases are TGTGCCAGCAGTTATCTCCTGAGCGGGAGGGCAGAGGAGCAGTTCTTC.

This clone has only a few counts. This rearrangement joins TRBV29-1 to TRBJ2-7; TRBD2 matches at 8 bases. Germline CDR1 and CDR2: SQVTM and ANQGSEA. The CDR3 consists of 13 residues. V shed 7 bases and J 5 bases; nucleotides not matched to a gene: 10. In DNA, the CDR3 is TGCAGCGCCGTCCGAGCGGGAGTCCACGAGCAGTACTTC. Its protein product is CSAVRAGVHEQYF.

Only a few counts were recorded for this clone. This chain connects TRBV18 to TRBJ2-7; 11 nucleotides match TRBD2. J lost 7 bases, V lost 0 bases, and 11 bases had no gene match. CDR3 size: 17 residues. Germline assignment: CDR1 KGHSH and CDR2 LQKENI. The CDR3 is CASSPPQLAGEGREQYF. The DNA for the CDR3 is TGTGCCAGCTCACCACCCCAACTAGCGGGAGAGGGAAGGGAGCAGTACTTC.

The chain carries TRBV25-1 and TRBJ1-2; 9 bases match TRBD1. The V segment lost 4 bases and the J segment 5 bases; nucleotides outside the gene matches: 8. The CDR3 totals 15 residues. Germline values: CDR1 MGHDK, CDR2 SYGVNS. CDR3 sequence: CASSVGVGTGYGYTF. The DNA of the CDR3 is TGTGCCAGCAGTGTGGGTGTAGGGACAGGGTATGGCTACACCTTC.

This chain joins TRBV30 and TRBJ2-7; TRBD2 might be the D (6 bases). V was shortened by 1 base and J by 3 bases, with 16 bases between the two germline ends. The CDR3 covers 15 residues. The V gene's germline CDR1 is GTSNPN and CDR2 SVGIG (reference sequence). CDR3 coding DNA: TGTGCCTGGAGTGACGGGGAGGTAGGGCTCTACGAGCAGTACTTC. This sequence encodes CAWSDGEVGLYEQYF.

This clone has more than one count but fewer than ten. The chain is built from TRBV2 and TRBJ2-3, with D possibly TRBD2 on 6 matching bases. The V end was cut by 3 bases, the J end by 1 base, with 17 bases between. The CDR3 has 17 amino acids. Germline CDR1 reads SNHLY; CDR2 reads FYNNEI. The CDR3 nucleotides are TGTGCCAGCAGTGAGCTACCTAGGCGGGGACGCACAGATACGCAGTATTTT. Protein sequence: CASSELPRRGRTDTQYF.

The chain couples TRBV7-3 to TRBJ1-1, with D tentatively TRBD1 (5 bases). The CDR3 runs to 15 residues. Trimming removed 6 bases at V and 6 bases at J, with 20 bases between. CDR1 and CDR2 (germline): SGHTA, FQGTGA. The CDR3 bases are TGTGCCAGCAGTCTAACGAGATCGCAGGGATCTGAAGCTTTCTTT. This codes for CASSLTRSQGSEAFF.

The V call is TRBV29-1, the J call TRBJ2-7, with D maybe TRBD2 (7 bases). V was clipped by 2 bases and J by 5 bases, with 16 bases between them. CDR1 is SQVTM and CDR2 is ANQGSEA in the germline V gene. The CDR3 spans 14 residues. DNA of the CDR3: TGCAGCGTTGAAAGGCGGGGGCCAATTGACGAGCAGTACTTC. Translated: CSVERRGPIDEQYF.

This clone was counted between two and nine times. The gene calls are TRBV28 and TRBJ1-2; 8 positions agree with TRBD1. Per germline, CDR1 MDHEN and CDR2 SYDVKM. The length of the CDR3 is 15 residues. V gave up 4 bases and J gave up 3 bases; unmatched junction bases: 7. CDR3 sequence reads: CASSSEPTGDYGYTF. Written as DNA, the CDR3 is TGTGCCAGCAGTTCCGAGCCGACAGGGGACTATGGCTACACCTTC.

The chain recombines TRBV29-1 with TRBJ1-1; the D gene is possibly TRBD1 (6 bases). Germline V lookup: CDR1 SQVTM, CDR2 ANQGSEA. This CDR3 comprises 15 residues. The V gene lost 6 bases and the J gene lost 0 bases, with 17 bases spanning the gap. The chain's CDR3 is CSVDMTGAMNTEAFF. The CDR3 DNA reads TGCAGCGTCGACATGACAGGAGCCATGAACACTGAAGCTTTCTTT.

This clone was counted a few times. The chain has TRBV30 and TRBJ2-7; the match to TRBD2 covers 12 bases. The trim removed 3 bases at V and 6 bases at J, leaving 6 bases unmatched. The CDR3 is 14 amino acids. Germline values: CDR1 GTSNPN, CDR2 SVGIG (reference sequence). The CDR3 DNA reads TGTGCCTGGAGCCGGGGACTAGCGGGCCTCGAGCAGTACTTC. Encoded protein: CAWSRGLAGLEQYF.

The J gene is TRBJ1-6, the V gene TRBV7-9; 9 nucleotides align to TRBD1. CDR3 length: 13 residues. Germline V gives CDR1 SEHNR, CDR2 FQNEAQ (reference sequence). V was pared by 4 bases and J by 9 bases, with 1 base of the junction left unmatched. The CDR3 is CASSSTGGSPLHF. The CDR3 DNA follows: TGTGCCAGCAGCTCGACAGGGGGTTCACCCCTCCACTTT.

This sequence joins TRBV28 and TRBJ1-3, with D hard to call. Germline lookup yields CDR1 MDHEN and CDR2 SYDVKM. V was trimmed by 4 bases and J by 4 bases, leaving 5 bases between them. This CDR3 has 12 residues. The CDR3 DNA follows: TGTGCCAGCAGTTCCCAGGGAAACACCATATATTTT. Translation gives CASSSQGNTIYF. Using reference TRBV28 and TRBJ1-3 for the parts outside the CDR3, the full variable domain is DVKVTQSSRYLVKRTGEKVFLECVQDMDHENMFWYRQDPGLGLRLIYFSYDVKMKEKGDIPEGYSVSREKKERFSLILESASTNQTSMYLCASSSQGNTIYFGEGSWLTVV.